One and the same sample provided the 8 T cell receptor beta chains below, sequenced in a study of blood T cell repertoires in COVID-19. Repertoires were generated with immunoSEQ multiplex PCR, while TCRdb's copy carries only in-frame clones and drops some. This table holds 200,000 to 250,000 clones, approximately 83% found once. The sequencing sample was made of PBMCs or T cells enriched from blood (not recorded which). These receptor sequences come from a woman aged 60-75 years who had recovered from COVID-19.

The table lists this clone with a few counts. The CDR3 loop reads CASSLEGTEYNEQFF. CDR3 sequence (DNA): TGCGCCAGCAGCTTGGAGGGGACAGAGTACAATGAGCAGTTCTTC. This chain uses TRBV5-1 with TRBJ2-1; 7 nucleotides align to TRBD1. The junction had 4 bases not matched to a gene; V was cut back by 0 bases and J by 4 bases. CDR3 size: 15 residues. CDR1 is SGHRS, CDR2 YFSETQ, per germline.

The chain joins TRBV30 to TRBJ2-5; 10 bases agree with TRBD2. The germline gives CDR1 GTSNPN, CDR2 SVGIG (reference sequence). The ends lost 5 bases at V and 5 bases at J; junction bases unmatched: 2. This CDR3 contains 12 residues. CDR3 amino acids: CAWSSGSETQYF. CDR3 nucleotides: TGTGCCTGGTCTAGCGGGAGTGAGACCCAGTACTTC.

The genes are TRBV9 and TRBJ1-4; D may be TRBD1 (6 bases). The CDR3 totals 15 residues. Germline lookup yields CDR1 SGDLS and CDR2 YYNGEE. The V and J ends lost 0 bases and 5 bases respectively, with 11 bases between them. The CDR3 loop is CASSVGAGQNEKLFF. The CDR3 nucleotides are TGTGCCAGCAGCGTAGGAGCAGGACAGAATGAAAAACTGTTTTTT.

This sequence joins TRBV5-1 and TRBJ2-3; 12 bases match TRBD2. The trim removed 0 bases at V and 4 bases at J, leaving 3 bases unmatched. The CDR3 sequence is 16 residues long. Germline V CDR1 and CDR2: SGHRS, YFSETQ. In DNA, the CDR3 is TGCGCCAGCAGCTTGGAGACTAGCGGGAGCTCAGATACGCAGTATTTT. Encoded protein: CASSLETSGSSDTQYF. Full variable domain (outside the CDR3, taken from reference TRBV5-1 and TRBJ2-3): KAGVTQTPRYLIKTRGQQVTLSCSPISGHRSVSWYQQTPGQGLQFLFEYFSETQRNKGNFPGRFSGRQFSNSRSEMNVSTLELGDSALYLCASSLETSGSSDTQYFGPGTRLTVL.

The DNA for the CDR3 is TGTGCCAGCTCACCACGAGAAGGGGCCCTGCACGGGGAGCTGTTTTTT. Residues: CASSPREGALHGELFF. The rearrangement links TRBV18 to TRBJ2-2; the D gene is possibly TRBD1 (5 bases). Germline values: CDR1 KGHSH, CDR2 LQKENI. There are 16 residues in the CDR3. Deletions cut 1 base from V and 7 bases from J, with 16 bases between.

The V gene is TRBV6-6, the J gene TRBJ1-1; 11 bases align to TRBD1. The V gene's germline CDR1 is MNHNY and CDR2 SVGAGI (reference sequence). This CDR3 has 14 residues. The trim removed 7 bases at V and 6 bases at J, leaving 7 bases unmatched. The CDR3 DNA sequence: TGTGCCAGCAACCCCGGGACAGGGGGACCTGAAGCTTTCTTT. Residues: CASNPGTGGPEAFF.

CDR3 sequence (DNA): TGTGCCAGCAGCGCGTACGACCGGGGCACCATATATTTT. It codes for CASSAYDRGTIYF. The gene calls are TRBV9 and TRBJ1-3; D not resolved. V gave up 3 bases and J gave up 9 bases, with 13 bases separating them. CDR1 SGDLS and CDR2 YYNGEE come from the germline V gene. The CDR3 runs to 13 residues.

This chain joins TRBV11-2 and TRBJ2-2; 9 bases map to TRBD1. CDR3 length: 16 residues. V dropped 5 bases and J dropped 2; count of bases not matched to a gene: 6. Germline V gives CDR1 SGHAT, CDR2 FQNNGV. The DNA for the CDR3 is TGTGCCAGCAGCCGGACAGGGGATTTTAACACCGGGGAGCTGTTTTTT. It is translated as CASSRTGDFNTGELFF.